This TCR beta chain was sequenced during a study of blood T cell repertoires in COVID-19 (dated by TCRdb to about 2020). Turning to the overall study: Collaborator samples came from the United States, Italy and Spain and covered acute and convalescent phases of COVID-19. The prospective study material was composed of cDNA or gDNA derived from T cells, B-cell-depleted T cells, or PBMCs. Samples were obtained from the ongoing ImmuneRACE study (first 160 participants) and from about 1,300 subjects provided by 6 global collaborators. The dataset comprised deeply sampled blood TCRbeta repertoires from subjects exposed to, actively infected with, or recovered from COVID-19. Nearly every sample came with metadata listing a de-identified subject ID, COVID-19 status, age in years and sex. Where available, HLA class I and class II types were obtained from metadata supplied by the sample provider rather than from assay-based typing. The repertoires were made available in a free public database intended to serve as a resource for research on the immune response to SARS-CoV-2.

In Seattle, one collaborating source enrolled patients while the infection was active and tracked those patients longitudinally over the course of disease. Each collaborating institution followed its own protocols to collect whole blood in K2EDTA tubes. For TCRbeta analysis, collaborator samples were shipped as frozen whole blood, as isolated PBMCs, or as DNA extracted from either sample type. As regards this clone: No antigen is known for it. Base qualities are not at hand, and no much larger clone is one base apart.

The CDR3 contains 17 residues, cysteine and phenylalanine counted. CDR3 DNA is the only sequence kept; it has 51 bases, read in frame from the first base. The junction carries 23 bases between V and J, which are trimmed by 4 bases and 5 bases respectively. The germline V gene supplies CDR1 SGHDN and CDR2 FVKESK. TCRbeta CDR3 regions were amplified from genomic DNA using the immunoSEQ Assay, a bias-controlled multiplex PCR. Per the original workflow: Within the assay, amplification of reference gene primers was used to estimate how many nucleated cells each sample contained. To quantify the absolute abundance of each unique TCRbeta CDR3 rearrangement, sequence reads were collapsed and filtered. For each sample, productive Simpson clonality was calculated as the square root of Simpson's diversity index over productive rearrangements. Entries here come from immuneACCESS through TCRdb and include only in-frame sequences with V and J called. Some clones fail to appear in such tables; in the studies checked, an unresolved V gene covers under half of the shortfall, and the cause of the remainder is unknown. V and J calls plus clone size are reproduced from that table; the DNA served to infer D and trimming. The sample contains roughly 120,000 clones, about 74% of them found a single time. The ten largest clones capture about 6.3% of the sample.

General conclusions and limits of the study: Clinical and demographic metadata were provided uncurated, with the amount varying by source and participant.

In this chain, TRBV14 is recombined with TRBJ2-5; perhaps TRBD1 is the D gene, with 6 bases matching. The sequenced material came from peripheral blood. This TCR came from a man older than 75 with COVID-19, enrolled during active disease. Read as DNA, the sequence is TGTGCCAGCAGCCCATATTACGGACAAGGGCAGGGGGAGACCCAGTACTTC. Its product reads: CASSPYYGQGQGETQYF. The entire variable domain, with the stretches around the CDR3 drawn from the reference TRBV14 and TRBJ2-5 proteins, is EAGVTQFPSHSVIEKGQTVTLRCDPISGHDNLYWYRRVMGKEIKFLLHFVKESKQDESGMPNNRFLAERTGGTYSTLKVQPAELEDSGVYFCASSPYYGQGQGETQYFGPGTRLLVL.